This TCR beta chain came from a study of blood T cell repertoires in COVID-19. The J segment lost 6 bases and the V segment lost 4 bases, leaving 2 bases of the junction unmatched. The CDR3 spans 16 residues. Germline CDR1 is MNHEY and CDR2 is SMNVEV (reference sequence). The protocol was immunoSEQ multiplex PCR, while the TCRdb copy is restricted to in-frame clones and leaves out a portion. The sample contains tens of thousands of clones, approximately 90% of which appear only once. The sequence came from a man aged 25 to 40 with active or convalescent COVID-19. The V call is TRBV27, the J call TRBJ2-2; 16 bases map to TRBD2. The sequencing sample was made of peripheral blood. The CDR3 protein is CASSSGTSGGAGELFF. DNA of the CDR3: TGTGCCAGCAGTTCGGGGACTAGCGGGGGGGCCGGGGAGCTGTTTTTT.